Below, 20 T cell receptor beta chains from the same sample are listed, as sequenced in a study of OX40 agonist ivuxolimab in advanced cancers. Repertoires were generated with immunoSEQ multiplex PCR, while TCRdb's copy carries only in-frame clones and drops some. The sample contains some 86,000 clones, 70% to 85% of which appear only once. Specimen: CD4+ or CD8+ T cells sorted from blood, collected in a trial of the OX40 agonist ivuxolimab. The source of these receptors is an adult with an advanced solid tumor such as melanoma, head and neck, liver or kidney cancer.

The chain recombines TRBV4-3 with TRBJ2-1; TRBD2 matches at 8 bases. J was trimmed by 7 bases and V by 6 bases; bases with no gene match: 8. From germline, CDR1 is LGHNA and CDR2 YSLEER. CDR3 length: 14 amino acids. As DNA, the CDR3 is TGCGCCAGCAGTGGAAGCGGGAGTTTTAATGAGCAGTTCTTC. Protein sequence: CASSGSGSFNEQFF.

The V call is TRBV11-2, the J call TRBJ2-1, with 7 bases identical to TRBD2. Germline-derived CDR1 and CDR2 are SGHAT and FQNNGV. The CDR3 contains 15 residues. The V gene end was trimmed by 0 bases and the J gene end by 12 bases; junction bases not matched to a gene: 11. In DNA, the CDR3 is TGTGCCAGCAGCTTAGATCGATGGCCCCGCGGGGGGCAGTTCTTC. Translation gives CASSLDRWPRGGQFF.

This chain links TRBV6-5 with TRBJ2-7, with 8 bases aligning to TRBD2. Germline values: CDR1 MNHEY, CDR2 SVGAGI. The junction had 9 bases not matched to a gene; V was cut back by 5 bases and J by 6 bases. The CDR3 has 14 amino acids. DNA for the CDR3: TGTGCCAGCAGTGAACTAGCGGAGGGGGTCGAGCAGTACTTC. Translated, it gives CASSELAEGVEQYF.

The CDR3 loop is CASSLGPGQGGDEQYF. CDR3 nucleotides: TGTGCCAGCAGCCTGGGACCGGGACAGGGAGGCGACGAGCAGTACTTC. The rearrangement uses TRBV7-6 and TRBJ2-7, with 9 bases aligning to TRBD1. The CDR3 contains 16 residues. Germline V lookup: CDR1 SGHVS, CDR2 FNYEAQ. The trim removed 5 bases at V and 5 bases at J, leaving 13 bases unmatched.

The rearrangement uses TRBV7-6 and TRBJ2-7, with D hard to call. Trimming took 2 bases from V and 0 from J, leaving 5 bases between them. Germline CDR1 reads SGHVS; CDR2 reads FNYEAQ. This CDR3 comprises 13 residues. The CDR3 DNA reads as TGTGCCAGCAGCTTATCCAGCTCCTACGAGCAGTACTTC. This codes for CASSLSSSYEQYF. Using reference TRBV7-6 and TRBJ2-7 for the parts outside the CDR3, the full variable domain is GAGVSQSPRYKVTKRGQDVALRCDPISGHVSLYWYRQALGQGPEFLTYFNYEAQQDKSGLPNDRFSAERPEGSISTLTIQRTEQRDSAMYRCASSLSSSYEQYFGPGTRLTVT.

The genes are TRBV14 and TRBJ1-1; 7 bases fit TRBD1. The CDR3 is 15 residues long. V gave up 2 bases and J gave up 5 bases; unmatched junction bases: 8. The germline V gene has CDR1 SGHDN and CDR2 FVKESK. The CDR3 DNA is TGTGCCAGCAGCCAACCCAGAACAGGGGTGACTGAAGCTTTCTTT. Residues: CASSQPRTGVTEAFF.

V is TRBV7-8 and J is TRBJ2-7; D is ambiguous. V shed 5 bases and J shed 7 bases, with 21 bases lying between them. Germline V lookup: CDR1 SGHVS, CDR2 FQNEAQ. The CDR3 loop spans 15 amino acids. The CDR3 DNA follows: TGTGCCAGCAGCCTATCTCCCGGTGGTAGCAGGGAGCAGTACTTC. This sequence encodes CASSLSPGGSREQYF.

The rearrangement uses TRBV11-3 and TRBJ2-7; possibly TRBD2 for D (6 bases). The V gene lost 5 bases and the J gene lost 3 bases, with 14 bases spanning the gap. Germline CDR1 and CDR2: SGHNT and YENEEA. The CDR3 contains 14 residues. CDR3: CASSPRAGSYEQYF. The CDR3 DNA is TGTGCCAGCAGCCCTCGGGCGGGGAGCTACGAGCAGTACTTC.

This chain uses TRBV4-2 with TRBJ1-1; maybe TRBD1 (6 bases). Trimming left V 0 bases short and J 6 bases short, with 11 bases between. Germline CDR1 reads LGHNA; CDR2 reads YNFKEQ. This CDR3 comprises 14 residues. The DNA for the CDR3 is TGTGCCAGCAGCCAAGATAGGGGGGTAGCTGAAGCTTTCTTT. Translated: CASSQDRGVAEAFF.

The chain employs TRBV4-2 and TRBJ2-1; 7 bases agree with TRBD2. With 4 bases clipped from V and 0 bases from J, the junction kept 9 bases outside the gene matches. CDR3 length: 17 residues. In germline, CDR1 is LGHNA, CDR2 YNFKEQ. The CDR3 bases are TGTGCCAGCAGCCTGCGAGCGGGCGGGAGCTCCTACAATGAGCAGTTCTTC. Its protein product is CASSLRAGGSSYNEQFF.

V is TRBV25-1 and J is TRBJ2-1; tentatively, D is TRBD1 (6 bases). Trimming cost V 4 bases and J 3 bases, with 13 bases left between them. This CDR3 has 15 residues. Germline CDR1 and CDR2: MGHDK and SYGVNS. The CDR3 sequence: CASSVSGTHYNEQFF. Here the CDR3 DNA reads TGTGCCAGCAGTGTTTCCGGGACACACTACAATGAGCAGTTCTTC.

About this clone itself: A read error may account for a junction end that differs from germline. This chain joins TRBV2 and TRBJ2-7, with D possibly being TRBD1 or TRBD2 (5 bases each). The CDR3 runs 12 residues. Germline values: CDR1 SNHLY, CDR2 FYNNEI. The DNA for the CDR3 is TGTGCCAGCAGTGAAGCTAGGGACCATTGTTTCTTC. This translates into CASSEARDHCFF.

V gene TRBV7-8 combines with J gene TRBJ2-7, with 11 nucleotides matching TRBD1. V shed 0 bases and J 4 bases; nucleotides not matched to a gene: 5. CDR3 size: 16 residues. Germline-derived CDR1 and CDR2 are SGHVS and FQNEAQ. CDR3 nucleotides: TGTGCCAGCAGCTTAGCGAGGACAGGGGGCTCTTACGAGCAGTACTTC. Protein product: CASSLARTGGSYEQYF.

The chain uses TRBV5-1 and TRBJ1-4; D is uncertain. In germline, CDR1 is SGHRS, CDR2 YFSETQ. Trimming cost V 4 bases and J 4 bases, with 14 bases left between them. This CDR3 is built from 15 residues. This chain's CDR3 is CASSPLGSGNEKLFF. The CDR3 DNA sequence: TGCGCCAGCAGCCCCCTCGGGTCGGGTAATGAAAAACTGTTTTTT.

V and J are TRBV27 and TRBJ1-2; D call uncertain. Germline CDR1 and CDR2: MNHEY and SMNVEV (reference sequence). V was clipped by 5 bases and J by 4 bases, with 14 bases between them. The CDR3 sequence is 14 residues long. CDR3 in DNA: TGTGCCAGCAGTCCTTCCTGGTCTGGCTATGGCTACACCTTC. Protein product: CASSPSWSGYGYTF.

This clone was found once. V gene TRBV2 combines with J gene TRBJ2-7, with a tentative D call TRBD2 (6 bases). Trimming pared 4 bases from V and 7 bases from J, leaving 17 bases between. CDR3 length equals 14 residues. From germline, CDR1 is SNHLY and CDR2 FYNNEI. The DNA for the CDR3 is TGTGCCAGCAGTGTGGGCGGGATGCATGGGGAGCAGTACTTC. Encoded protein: CASSVGGMHGEQYF.

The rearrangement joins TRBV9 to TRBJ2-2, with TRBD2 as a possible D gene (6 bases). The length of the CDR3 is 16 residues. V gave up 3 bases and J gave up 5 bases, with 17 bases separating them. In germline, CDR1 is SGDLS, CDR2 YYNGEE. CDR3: CASSAGGPLPTGELFF. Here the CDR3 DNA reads TGTGCCAGCAGCGCCGGGGGACCGCTGCCGACCGGGGAGCTGTTTTTT.

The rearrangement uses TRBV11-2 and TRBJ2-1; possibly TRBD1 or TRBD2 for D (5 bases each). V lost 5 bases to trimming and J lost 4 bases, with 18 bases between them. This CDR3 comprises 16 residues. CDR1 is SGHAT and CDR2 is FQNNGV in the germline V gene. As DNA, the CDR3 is TGTGCCAGCAGCCTTGGACCGGGACGGATATACAATGAGCAGTTCTTC. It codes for CASSLGPGRIYNEQFF. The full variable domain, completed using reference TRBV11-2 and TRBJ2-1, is EAGVAQSPRYKIIEKRQSVAFWCNPISGHATLYWYQQILGQGPKLLIQFQNNGVVDDSQLPKDRFSAERLKGVDSTLKIQPAKLEDSAVYLCASSLGPGRIYNEQFFGPGTRLTVL.

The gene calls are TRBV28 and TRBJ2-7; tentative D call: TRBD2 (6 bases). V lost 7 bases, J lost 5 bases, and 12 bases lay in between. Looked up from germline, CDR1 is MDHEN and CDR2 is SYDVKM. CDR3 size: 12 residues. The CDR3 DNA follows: TGTGCCAGCACCTCGGGAGAAAACGAGCAGTACTTC. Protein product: CASTSGENEQYF.

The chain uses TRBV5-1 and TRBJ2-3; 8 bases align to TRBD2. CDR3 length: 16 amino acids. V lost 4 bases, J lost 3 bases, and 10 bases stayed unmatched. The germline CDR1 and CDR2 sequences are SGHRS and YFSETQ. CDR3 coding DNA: TGCGCCAGCAGCCCCGCCGGGGGGGTTATAACAGATACGCAGTATTTT. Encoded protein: CASSPAGGVITDTQYF.